This T cell receptor (beta chain) was obtained from a study of graft-versus-host responses after intestinal transplantation. As for the study in general: Multivisceral, liver-intestinal, or isolated intestinal transplants were received by the recipients. Broader study findings: In recipient marrow, GvH clones were found, and some appeared first in ileum or blood. Allografts of one patient group, those with graft-donor T cell macrochimerism, had high graft-versus-host to host-versus-graft clonal ratios. Early declines in HvG clones that occurred post-transplant were associated with peak circulating GvH clone levels.

The CDR3 runs to 15 residues. V was pared by 4 bases and J by 3 bases, with 5 bases of the junction left unmatched. Germline CDR1 and CDR2: SNHLY and FYNNEI. On this clone itself: Its specificity is not known.

The table came from immunoSEQ multiplex PCR; TCRdb's copy has only in-frame clones and leaves some out. The table shows over 100,000 clones, with around 92% occurring only once. Specimen: unstimulated CD8+ T cells sorted from spleen or lymph node cells, collected before transplant. The chain recombines TRBV2 with TRBJ2-1; 8 bases map to TRBD1. The sequence derives from a human donor who was the organ donor for an intestinal transplant. The CDR3, as DNA: TGTGCCAGCAGTGCTCCGGGACAGGTCTACAATGAGCAGTTCTTC. Encoded protein: CASSAPGQVYNEQFF.